One and the same sample provided the 20 T cell receptor beta chains below, sequenced in a study of identical twins' blood T cells. TCRdb redid the calling of the 5' RACE reads with MiXCR, one entry per CDR3 protein. The sample lists hundreds of thousands of distinct CDR3 sequences, over 25% occurring once. Sequenced input: PBMCs. These receptors were taken from a woman aged 18 to 50 in good health.

CDR3 coding DNA: TGTGCCAGCAGCGAGGACATGTTGCAGCCCCAGCATTTT. This sequence encodes CASSEDMLQPQHF. The chain carries TRBV7-2 and TRBJ1-5, with D maybe TRBD1 (5 bases). This CDR3 is built from 13 residues. The V gene's germline CDR1 is SGHTA and CDR2 FQGNSA. V lost 5 bases and J lost 7, with 12 bases in between. Variable domain in full (rest from reference TRBV7-2 and TRBJ1-5): GAGVSQSPSNKVTEKGKDVELRCDPISGHTALYWYRQSLGQGLEFLIYFQGNSAPDKSGLPSDRFSAERTGGSVSTLTIQRTQQEDSAVYLCASSEDMLQPQHFGDGTRLSIL.

J is TRBJ2-7 and V is TRBV3-1; D may be TRBD1 or TRBD2 (5 bases each). Germline CDR1 and CDR2: LGHDT and YNNKEL (reference sequence). The V end lost 3 bases, the J end lost 8 bases, and 17 bases lay between the germline ends. This CDR3 spans 14 amino acids. Here the CDR3 reads CASSHLREPRKQYF. Written as DNA, the CDR3 is TGTGCCAGCAGCCACCTCAGGGAGCCCAGAAAGCAGTACTTC.

The CDR3 loop is CASSPGLEKETQYF. As DNA, the CDR3 is TGTGCCAGCAGCCCGGGACTTGAGAAAGAGACCCAGTACTTC. V usage is TRBV7-8 and J usage is TRBJ2-5; tentative D call: TRBD2 (6 bases). The CDR3 covers 14 residues. Trimming cost V 5 bases and J 3 bases, with 13 bases left between them. Germline-derived CDR1 and CDR2 are SGHVS and FQNEAQ.

This clonotype occurred many times. The rearrangement links TRBV7-9 to TRBJ2-4; 9 bases align to TRBD2. The CDR3 is 16 amino acids. V shed 3 bases, J shed 9 bases, and the junction held 12 bases outside the gene matches. Germline assignment: CDR1 SEHNR and CDR2 FQNEAQ (reference sequence). In nucleotides, the CDR3 is TGTGCCAGCAGCTTTGGGACTAGCAAATTCGCGGGCATTCAGTACTTC. Protein product: CASSFGTSKFAGIQYF. The whole variable domain, remainder taken from reference TRBV7-9 and TRBJ2-4, is DTGVSQNPRHKITKRGQNVTFRCDPISEHNRLYWYRQTLGQGPEFLTYFQNEAQLEKSRLLSDRFSAERPKGSFSTLEIQRTEQGDSAMYLCASSFGTSKFAGIQYFGAGTRLSVL.

The J gene is TRBJ1-1, the V gene TRBV20-1; 7 nucleotides agree with TRBD1. In germline, CDR1 is DFQATT, CDR2 SNEGSKA (reference sequence). V was pared by 3 bases and J by 0 bases, with 7 bases of the junction left unmatched. This CDR3 comprises 15 residues. Here the CDR3 DNA reads TGCAGTGCTAGCGGGGCCGGGACAGTGAACACTGAAGCTTTCTTT. This sequence encodes CSASGAGTVNTEAFF.

This clonotype was seen a few times. The chain links TRBV27 to TRBJ1-3; maybe TRBD1 (5 bases). The germline V gene has CDR1 MNHEY and CDR2 SMNVEV (reference sequence). There are 16 residues in the CDR3. The V and J ends lost 6 bases and 4 bases respectively, with 19 bases between them. This chain's CDR3 is CASSPSPGGFGNTIYF. Here the CDR3 DNA reads TGTGCCAGCAGCCCGTCCCCCGGGGGGTTCGGAAACACCATATATTTT.

A remark on this clonotype: A read error may account for a junction end that differs from germline. This chain connects TRBV2 to TRBJ2-3; 7 bases agree with TRBD1. Germline CDR1 and CDR2: SNHLY and FYNNEI. The CDR3 runs 14 residues. CDR3 nucleotides: TGTGCCAGTCCGGGACAGAGTGCCCCAGATACGCGGTATTTT. It translates to CASPGQSAPDTRYF.

This clonotype was observed a few times. The V call is TRBV29-1, the J call TRBJ1-2; D not resolved. V was shortened by 3 bases and J by 0 bases, with 14 bases between the two germline ends. Looked up from germline, CDR1 is SQVTM and CDR2 is ANQGSEA. The CDR3 spans 15 residues. This CDR3 reads CSVEGREAANYGYTF. Written as DNA, the CDR3 is TGCAGCGTTGAGGGCCGGGAAGCAGCTAACTATGGCTACACCTTC.

The chain uses TRBV20-1 and TRBJ1-1, with unresolved D. The V and J ends lost 5 bases and 1 base respectively, with 11 bases between them. Germline V CDR1 and CDR2: DFQATT, SNEGSKA (reference sequence). There are 13 residues in the CDR3. CDR3 protein: CSAWGRANTEAFF. CDR3 bases: TGCAGTGCTTGGGGAAGGGCGAACACTGAAGCTTTCTTT.

The rearrangement joins TRBV10-3 to TRBJ2-3; TRBD1 or TRBD2 may be the D gene (5 bases each). The CDR3 length is 13 residues. CDR1 and CDR2 from the germline V gene are ENHRY and SYGVKD. The V gene lost 10 bases and the J gene lost 2 bases, with 13 bases spanning the gap. The CDR3 region has the DNA TGTGCCACACGGGACCGTCCCACAGATACGCAGTATTTT. It yields the protein CATRDRPTDTQYF.

The chain joins TRBV20-1 to TRBJ2-3, with unresolved D. V lost 5 bases and J 4 bases, leaving 16 bases between the germline ends. CDR1 and CDR2 (germline): DFQATT, SNEGSKA (reference sequence). The CDR3 has 14 amino acids. The CDR3 DNA reads TGCAGTGCTGCTGCAATGGCAGGCGCAGATACGCAGTATTTT. Encoded protein: CSAAAMAGADTQYF.

J is TRBJ1-2 and V is TRBV27; maybe TRBD1 (5 bases). The CDR3 runs 14 residues. Germline values: CDR1 MNHEY, CDR2 SMNVEV (reference sequence). The V end lost 4 bases, the J end lost 4 bases, and 13 bases lay between the germline ends. DNA of the CDR3: TGTGCCAGCAGTTCTTGGGGGGTGGGCTATGGCTACACCTTC. Its protein is CASSSWGVGYGYTF.

This sequence joins TRBV20-1 and TRBJ2-1; D perhaps matches TRBD1 (5 bases). CDR3 length: 14 residues. V lost 1 base and J 3 bases, leaving 10 bases between the germline ends. Germline assignment: CDR1 DFQATT and CDR2 SNEGSKA (reference sequence). CDR3 in DNA: TGCAGTGCTAGAGCAGGGCTCGGCTACAATGAGCAGTTCTTC. Its translation is CSARAGLGYNEQFF.

The V call is TRBV5-1, the J call TRBJ2-7, with D tentatively TRBD1 (6 bases). The CDR3 spans 14 residues. Germline lookup yields CDR1 SGHRS and CDR2 YFSETQ. V was shortened by 3 bases and J by 5 bases, with 15 bases between the two germline ends. The CDR3 bases are TGCGCCAGCAGCTCCGGGACACCTAAAGACGAGCAGTACTTC. Translating gives CASSSGTPKDEQYF.

The chain links TRBV12-3 or TRBV12-4 to TRBJ1-4; D unclear. The V end lost 1 base, the J end lost 10 bases, and 7 bases lay between the germline ends. CDR3 length: 12 amino acids. The CDR3 DNA follows: TGTGCCAGCAGTTTAGAGAGGGCAAAACTGTTTTTT. As protein: CASSLERAKLFF.

This chain connects TRBV10-3 to TRBJ2-1, with TRBD2 matching over 9 bases. This CDR3 is 16 amino acids long. The germline V gene has CDR1 ENHRY and CDR2 SYGVKD. The J segment lost 5 bases and the V segment lost 6 bases, leaving 11 bases of the junction unmatched. CDR3 DNA sequence: TGTGCCATCAGCCCTACGGTAGCGGGAGACGACAATGAGCAGTTCTTC. This encodes CAISPTVAGDDNEQFF.

This clonotype was seen at least ten times. The V gene is TRBV20-1, the J gene TRBJ2-1; 7 nucleotides agree with TRBD2. J was trimmed by 3 bases and V by 1 base; bases with no gene match: 6. Germline values: CDR1 DFQATT, CDR2 SNEGSKA (reference sequence). This CDR3 region has 15 residues. CDR3: CSARGGGTDYNEQFF. The CDR3 bases are TGCAGTGCTAGAGGGGGAGGGACGGACTACAATGAGCAGTTCTTC.

A word on this clonotype: A much larger clone sits a single nucleotide away, making a read error possible. This chain connects TRBV20-1 to TRBJ2-3, with TRBD1 as a possible D gene (5 bases). Per germline, CDR1 DFQATT and CDR2 SNEGSKA (reference sequence). The CDR3 runs to 12 residues. CDR3 region: CGARQSTDTQYF. The CDR3, as DNA: TGCGGTGCTAGACAGAGCACAGATACGCAGTATTTT.

This clonotype was observed a handful of times. This chain connects TRBV7-9 to TRBJ2-7, with D maybe TRBD2 (5 bases). CDR3 size: 14 residues. The germline gives CDR1 SEHNR, CDR2 FQNEAQ (reference sequence). The V gene lost 5 bases and the J gene lost 4 bases, with 15 bases spanning the gap. This chain's CDR3 is CASSPTGKLYEQYF. DNA for the CDR3: TGTGCCAGCAGCCCAACCGGGAAACTTTACGAGCAGTACTTC.

On this clonotype itself: This is likely a read error, given that the CDR3 carries no conserved phenylalanine or tryptophan at its end. The chain employs TRBV6-6 and TRBJ2-1, with 10 bases matching TRBD2. This CDR3 comprises 16 residues. Germline trimming cut 2 bases from V and 7 bases from J; bases unmatched to any gene: 8. Looked up from germline, CDR1 is MNHNY and CDR2 is SVGAGI (reference sequence). CDR3 amino acids: CASSYHLAGERNEQFL. Here the CDR3 DNA reads TGTGCCAGCAGTTACCATCTAGCGGGAGAGCGAAATGAGCAGTTCCTC.